A selection of T cell receptor beta chains follows, all from one sample in a study of control samples from healthy donors and cancer patients. Repertoires were generated with immunoSEQ multiplex PCR, while TCRdb's copy carries only in-frame clones and drops some. The sample includes about 110,000 clones, roughly 91% of them seen just once. The sequencing input was blood. Every receptor here comes from a woman aged 45-65 years in good health. CDR3s include the opening cysteine and the closing phenylalanine or tryptophan. D genes are given only for firm matches. Clone sizes are given selectively: once, few, many, or a class where the clone is expanded.

V	D	length	J	size	DNA	CDR3
TRBV14	-	16	TRBJ1-4	-	TGTGCCAGCAGCAGATTCGCGGGCAGGGTTAATGAAAAACTGTTTTTT	CASSRFAGRVNEKLFF
TRBV7-9	-	14	TRBJ1-1	few	TGTGCCAGCAGCTCCCGGGAATTCAACACTGAAGCTTTCTTT	CASSSREFNTEAFF
TRBV15	TRBD1	13	TRBJ1-4	-	TGTGCCACTTCCGGGACAGTCTATGAAAAACTGTTTTTT	CATSGTVYEKLFF
TRBV7-9	TRBD2	17	TRBJ2-2	once	TGTGCCAGCAGCTTAGAACTATGGACTAGCGATGACGGGGAGCTGTTTTTT	CASSLELWTSDDGELFF
TRBV12-3/TRBV12-4	-	13	TRBJ1-1	-	TGTGCCAGCAGTTTACAGGGTAACACTGAAGCTTTCTTT	CASSLQGNTEAFF
TRBV10-1	-	17	TRBJ1-1	-	TGCGCCAGCAGTGAGTCGAGGGGACTGCCCATGAACACTGAAGCTTTCTTT	CASSESRGLPMNTEAFF
TRBV5-6	-	14	TRBJ2-5	-	TGTGCCAGCAGCTTGGAGGGGTTTGCGGAGACCCAGTACTTC	CASSLEGFAETQYF
TRBV20-1	-	14	TRBJ1-1	-	TGCAGTGCTAGTCGGGCCATTAAGAACACTGAAGCTTTCTTT	CSASRAIKNTEAFF
TRBV30	-	14	TRBJ2-2	-	TGTGCCTGGAGGACACCAGGGAACACCGGGGAGCTGTTTTTT	CAWRTPGNTGELFF
TRBV27	-	13	TRBJ1-3	few	TGTGCCAGCAGGACAGGTACTGGAAACACCATATATTTT	CASRTGTGNTIYF
TRBV5-4	-	13	TRBJ2-1	-	TGTGCCAGCAGCTCCCGGGAGCATCGAGGGCAGTTCTTC	CASSSREHRGQFF
TRBV19	-	15	TRBJ1-6	-	TGTGCCAGTAATAAGCCGGGACGGATTAATTCACCCCTCCACTTT	CASNKPGRINSPLHF
TRBV21-1	-	17	TRBJ2-5	-	TGTGCCAGCAGCCTAAAGATAGCGGGGGGGTCCCAAGAGACCCAGTACTTC	CASSLKIAGGSQETQYF
TRBV27	TRBD2	16	TRBJ2-1	-	TGTGCCAGCAGCTCCGGGACTAGCGGGTACTACAATGAGCAGTTCTTC	CASSSGTSGYYNEQFF
TRBV18	-	14	TRBJ2-5	-	TGTGCCAGCTCACCAGCGGGACAGAAAGAGACCCAGTACTTC	CASSPAGQKETQYF
TRBV6-5	-	13	TRBJ1-2	-	TGTGCCAGCGTGGGGTCGGCTAACTATGGCTACACCTTC	CASVGSANYGYTF
TRBV5-1	-	19	TRBJ2-2	-	TGCGCCAGCAGCGCGGGCACAGGGTCCGAGATGAGGGTCGGCGGGGAGCTGTTTTTT	CASSAGTGSEMRVGGELFF
TRBV5-4	-	14	TRBJ2-3	-	TGTGCCAGCAAGGTAGGGGGGAGCACAGATACGCAGTATTTT	CASKVGGSTDTQYF
TRBV15	-	15	TRBJ2-1	-	TGTGCCACCAGCAGAGCGAAAGGGATTAGCAATGAGCAGTTCTTC	CATSRAKGISNEQFF
TRBV7-3	-	17	TRBJ1-2	-	TGTGCCAGCAGCTTAATGGCAGGGGATAAGGTTAGCTATGGCTACACCTTC	CASSLMAGDKVSYGYTF
TRBV10-3	-	12	TRBJ2-1	once	TGTGCCATCAGTGACAGTAGCCGTGAGCAGTTCTTC	CAISDSSREQFF
TRBV5-1	-	18	TRBJ2-6	-	TGCGCCAGCAGCTTACAGGGCCTTAAAGCCACTGGGGCCAACGTCCTGACTTTC	CASSLQGLKATGANVLTF
TRBV12-3/TRBV12-4	-	13	TRBJ2-3	-	TGTGCCAGCAGCCGGGACCCCACAGATACGCAGTATTTT	CASSRDPTDTQYF
TRBV7-8	TRBD1	15	TRBJ1-1	-	TGTGCCAGCAGCTTTATTTCAGGGGGGAACACTGAAGCTTTCTTT	CASSFISGGNTEAFF
TRBV4-1	-	16	TRBJ2-2	once	TGCGCCAGCAGCCCCCAGGTTTTCCAGGCCACCGGGGAGCTGTTTTTT	CASSPQVFQATGELFF
TRBV6-6	-	15	TRBJ2-5	-	TGTGCCAGCAGCCGAGGTTCGGGGTTTCAAGAGACCCAGTACTTC	CASSRGSGFQETQYF
TRBV29-1	-	11	TRBJ1-3	-	TGCAGCGTCGGACAGGGAAACACCATATATTTT	CSVGQGNTIYF
TRBV18	-	13	TRBJ1-2	-	TGTGCCAGCTCACCGACGGACGGCTATGGCTACACCTTC	CASSPTDGYGYTF
TRBV5-1	-	15	TRBJ2-3	-	TGCGCCAGCAGCTCCACCACAGTGAGCACAGATACGCAGTATTTT	CASSSTTVSTDTQYF
TRBV5-4	TRBD1	14	TRBJ1-2	-	TGTGCCAGCAGCTTGAACAGGGGTGTCGGTGGCTACACCTTC	CASSLNRGVGGYTF
TRBV15	TRBD2	17	TRBJ2-3	-	TGTGCCACCAGCGACCCGACTAGCGGGGGCCGCACAGATACGCAGTATTTT	CATSDPTSGGRTDTQYF
TRBV19	-	16	TRBJ1-1	few	TGTGCCAGTAGTCCCTTCGGGGGGGCGAGGGACACTGAAGCTTTCTTT	CASSPFGGARDTEAFF
TRBV30	-	14	TRBJ1-5	-	TGTGCCTGGAGTGTTAGGGCCTGGAATCAGCCCCAGCATTTT	CAWSVRAWNQPQHF
TRBV7-9	TRBD1	15	TRBJ1-6	-	TGTGCCAGCAGCTTAAAGGGGGCTGTGGATTCACCCCTCCACTTT	CASSLKGAVDSPLHF
TRBV15	TRBD1	15	TRBJ1-4	-	TGTGCCACCAGCAGAGCAGGGACAGGGGATGAAAAACTGTTTTTT	CATSRAGTGDEKLFF
TRBV9	TRBD2	17	TRBJ2-3	-	TGTGCCAGCAGCGTAGCCGGACTAGCGGGAGTGGGTGATACGCAGTATTTT	CASSVAGLAGVGDTQYF
TRBV19	-	15	TRBJ2-3	-	TGTGCCAGTAGTATAGGGCTAGCCGTCACAGATACGCAGTATTTT	CASSIGLAVTDTQYF
TRBV4-1	-	16	TRBJ1-2	-	TGCGCCAGCAGCCAAGATTCTAGGAGCGATATCTATGGCTACACCTTC	CASSQDSRSDIYGYTF
TRBV5-5	TRBD1	14	TRBJ1-2	-	TGTGCCAGCAGCCCACCAGGGACAGGGGATGGCTACACCTTC	CASSPPGTGDGYTF
TRBV11-3	-	13	TRBJ2-5	-	TGTGCCAGCGCCAAAGTACCGCAAGAGACCCAGTACTTC	CASAKVPQETQYF
TRBV14	-	15	TRBJ2-5	-	TGTGCCAGCAGCTTCTACAAGGGACTTCAAGAGACCCAGTACTTC	CASSFYKGLQETQYF
TRBV6-5	-	12	TRBJ1-6	-	TGTGCCAGCAGTCGAACAAATTCACCCCTCCACTTT	CASSRTNSPLHF
TRBV2	-	15	TRBJ2-2	-	TGTGCCAGCAAAACCCAGGGGTTGGGCATCGGGGAGCTGTTTTTT	CASKTQGLGIGELFF
TRBV20-1	-	13	TRBJ1-5	-	TGCAGTGCTAGTCCGGACCTTAATCAGCCCCAGCATTTT	CSASPDLNQPQHF
TRBV7-3	-	20	TRBJ2-1	-	TGTGCCAGCAGCTTCCCCGGTCGGGAGACTAGAGCGGATAAGCACAATGAGCAGTTCTTC	CASSFPGRETRADKHNEQFF
TRBV6-1	-	14	TRBJ2-1	-	TGTGCCAGCAGTGAAGGGCTGATCTACAATGAGCAGTTCTTC	CASSEGLIYNEQFF
TRBV2	TRBD1	19	TRBJ1-4	-	TGTGCCAGCAGTGAATGGTTTGGCCGGGACAGGGGAACTAATGAAAAACTGTTTTTT	CASSEWFGRDRGTNEKLFF
TRBV7-2	-	15	TRBJ1-5	-	TGTGCCAGCAGCTCCGAGTCGGGGAGCAATCAGCCCCAGCATTTT	CASSSESGSNQPQHF
TRBV2	TRBD1	15	TRBJ1-5	-	TGTGCCAGCAGCGGGACAGGGGCCCTCAATCAGCCCCAGCATTTT	CASSGTGALNQPQHF
TRBV20-1	TRBD1	14	TRBJ1-3	once	TGCAGTGCTGGTGACAGGGGGAACGGAAACACCATATATTTT	CSAGDRGNGNTIYF
TRBV9	-	14	TRBJ1-4	-	TGTGCCAGCAGCGTAGGACAGATTAATGAAAAACTGTTTTTT	CASSVGQINEKLFF
TRBV4-1	-	16	TRBJ2-5	-	TGCGCCAGCAGCCAAGAAGGTGCAGCCTTCCAAGAGACCCAGTACTTC	CASSQEGAAFQETQYF
TRBV28	-	11	TRBJ2-5	-	TGTGCCAGCAGTTTTTCGGAGACCCAGTACTTC	CASSFSETQYF